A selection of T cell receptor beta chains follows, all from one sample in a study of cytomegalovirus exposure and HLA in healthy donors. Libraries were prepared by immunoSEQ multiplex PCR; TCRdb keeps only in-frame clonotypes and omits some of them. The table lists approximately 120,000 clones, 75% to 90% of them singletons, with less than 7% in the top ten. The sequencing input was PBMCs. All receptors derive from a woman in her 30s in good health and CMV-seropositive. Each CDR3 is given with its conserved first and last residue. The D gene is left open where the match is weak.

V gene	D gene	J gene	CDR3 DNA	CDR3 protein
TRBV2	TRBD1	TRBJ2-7	TGTGCCGGCAGGACAGGGGCCTACGAGCAGTACTTC	CAGRTGAYEQYF
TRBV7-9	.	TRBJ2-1	TGTGCCAGCAGCCCTAGCTCAATAGGGTACAATGAGCAGTTCTTC	CASSPSSIGYNEQFF
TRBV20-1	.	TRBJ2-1	TGCAGTGCTCCCGGGATCAATGAGCAGTTCTTC	CSAPGINEQFF
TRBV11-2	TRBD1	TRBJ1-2	TGTGCCAGCAGCTTAGGGACAGGGCCAGCTAACTATGGCTACACCTTC	CASSLGTGPANYGYTF
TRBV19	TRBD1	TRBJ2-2	TGTGCCAGTAGTAGACAGGGGATCGGGGAGCTGTTTTTT	CASSRQGIGELFF
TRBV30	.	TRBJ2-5	TGTGCCTGGAGTGTAGGGCAGGGTCAAGAGACCCAGTACTTC	CAWSVGQGQETQYF
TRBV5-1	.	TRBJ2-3	TGCGCCAGCAGCACCGGAGACAGCACAGATACGCAGTATTTT	CASSTGDSTDTQYF
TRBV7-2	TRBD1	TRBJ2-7	TGTGCCAGCAGCGTCAGGGGGCTCAACGAGCAGTACTTC	CASSVRGLNEQYF
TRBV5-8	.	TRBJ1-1	TGTGCCAGCAGCGTGGGGGGAGGGACTGAAGCTTTCTTT	CASSVGGGTEAFF
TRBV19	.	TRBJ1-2	TGTGCCGCCCGGGATTCTAACTATGGCTACACCTTC	CAARDSNYGYTF
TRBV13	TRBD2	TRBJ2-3	TGTGCCAGCAGCTTCGCTAGCGGGGGCACAGATACGCAGTATTTT	CASSFASGGTDTQYF
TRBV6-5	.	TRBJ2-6	TGTGCCAGCCGTCCCTCTGGGGCCAACGTCCTGACTTTC	CASRPSGANVLTF
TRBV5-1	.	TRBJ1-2	TGCGCCAGCAGCCCTGGAGGGGCGGAGATGGGCTACACCTTC	CASSPGGAEMGYTF
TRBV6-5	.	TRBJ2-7	TGTGCCAGCAGTTACCTGAGGACTACCTCCTACGAGCAGTACTTC	CASSYLRTTSYEQYF
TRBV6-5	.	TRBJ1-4	TGTGCCAGCAGTCTCGCCGGGGATGAAAAACTGTTTTTT	CASSLAGDEKLFF
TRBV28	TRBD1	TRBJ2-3	TGTGCCAGCAAGGGGGACAGGGGGATGGCAGATACGCAGTATTTT	CASKGDRGMADTQYF
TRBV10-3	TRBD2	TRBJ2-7	TGTGCCATCAGTGAAGGGGCTCCGTCTAGCGGATCCTACGAGCAGTACTTC	CAISEGAPSSGSYEQYF